This TCR beta chain was documented in a study of cytomegalovirus exposure and HLA in healthy donors. V was shortened by 5 bases and J by 7 bases, with 12 bases between the two germline ends. The V gene's germline CDR1 is DFQATT and CDR2 SNEGSKA (reference sequence). The CDR3 length is 11 residues. To note about this clone: No antigen is known for it.

The PCR was carried out with 60 Vbeta primers and 13 Jbeta primers. The data were produced by immunoSEQ multiplex PCR, yet TCRdb's version contains in-frame clones alone and is incomplete. This sample has tens of thousands of clones, with around 81% found just once. Study results and limitations: Researchers reported in a later analysis that a missense DCLRE1C variant was tied to TCR beta V- and J-gene trimming.

This TCR came from a man in his fifties in good health and CMV-seronegative. The chain is built from TRBV20-1 and TRBJ2-7; D gene uncertain. Sequenced material: PBMCs. CDR3 amino acids: CSAESINEQYF. The DNA of the CDR3 is TGCAGTGCTGAGTCAATAAATGAGCAGTACTTC.